These T cell receptor beta chains were read from a single sample in a study of blood T cell repertoires in COVID-19. Measured with immunoSEQ multiplex PCR; TCRdb has only the in-frame clones, and not every one. This repertoire shows under 300,000 clones, 70% to 90% found once; its top ten account for about 7.6%. Source material: peripheral blood. Receptors originate from a woman aged 70-85 years with active or convalescent COVID-19. The conserved cysteine and the conserved F or W are not part of the CDR3 here. Each record gives: J gene, V gene, CDR3 protein.

TRBJ1-5 | TRBV4-2 | ASSQDTPGQPQH
TRBJ2-5 | TRBV20-1 | SARPLETQY
TRBJ2-3 | TRBV2 | ASSEQGVGTDTQY
TRBJ1-1 | TRBV27 | ASRPHMNTEAF
TRBJ1-3 | TRBV9 | ASSKKPGAGNTIY
TRBJ1-2 | TRBV5-6 | ASSFFHSNGYT
TRBJ2-7 | TRBV7-9 | ALRGQGNAYEQY
TRBJ1-1 | TRBV11-3 | ASSLSTGTRDTEAF
TRBJ1-1 | TRBV7-9 | ASSFGTGKDTEAF
TRBJ2-7 | TRBV18 | ASSPTGTNEQY
TRBJ1-5 | TRBV10-3 | AISESSGGQSNQPQH
TRBJ1-1 | TRBV10-1 | ASSATPTTGPSTMNTEAF
TRBJ2-7 | TRBV5-4 | ASSLVGGAYEQY
TRBJ1-3 | TRBV7-6 | ASSKTGSSGNTIY